The source of this TCR beta chain is a study of monozygotic twins with cystic fibrosis. Here immunoSEQ multiplex PCR was the method, and the copy in TCRdb shows in-frame clones only, minus some. The sample contains some 32,000 clones, just over 95% of which appear only once. For this clone: The target antigen is unknown.

The germline V gene encodes CDR1 LNHDA and CDR2 SQIVND (reference sequence). Between the trimmed V and J ends, which lost 6 bases and 7 bases, there was a span of 9 bases. The CDR3 runs to 11 residues. Whole-study results and caveats: V usage most resembled the co-twin in 13 of 16 pairs. In this small cohort, shared CDR3 numbers showed no association with age, concordance or disease severity. Monozygotic CF twins shared more identical nucleotide clonotypes than unrelated patients.

Sequencing was performed on blood. V gene TRBV19 combines with J gene TRBJ2-5; the D is unclear. The source is a girl aged 2 to 9 with cystic fibrosis. This chain's CDR3 is CASRGWATQYF. In nucleotides, the CDR3 is TGTGCCAGTAGGGGTTGGGCGACCCAGTACTTC.